This is a list of T cell receptor beta chains from one sample in a study of T cells in Graves' hyperthyroidism and ophthalmopathy. From the multiplex PCR reads, TCRdb called clonotypes with MiXCR, one entry per CDR3 protein. The sample lists approximately 420,000 distinct CDR3 sequences; under 15% were seen once. Material: blood. The receptor set was obtained from a woman aged 30 to 39 with Graves' hyperthyroidism. The CDR3 runs from the conserved cysteine through the conserved F or W. Fields, in order: D gene, V gene, J gene, clone size, CDR3 protein, CDR3 DNA. The D gene is left open where the match is weak. Part of the rows lack a size; the others show once, few, many or a class for expanded clones.

d_call: .
v_call: TRBV30
j_call: TRBJ2-2
clone_size: .
cdr3_aa: CAWSPLGYTGELFF
cdr3_nt: TGTGCCTGGAGTCCCCTTGGATACACCGGGGAGCTGTTTTTT

d_call: .
v_call: TRBV4-1
j_call: TRBJ2-7
clone_size: .
cdr3_aa: CASSQDGGLRYEQYF
cdr3_nt: TGCGCCAGCAGCCAAGACGGAGGGTTACGCTACGAGCAGTACTTC

d_call: TRBD1
v_call: TRBV28
j_call: TRBJ1-2
clone_size: many
cdr3_aa: CASRSGTGDGYTF
cdr3_nt: TGTGCCAGCAGGTCAGGGACAGGGGATGGCTACACCTTC

d_call: .
v_call: TRBV11-2
j_call: TRBJ1-1
clone_size: many
cdr3_aa: CASSLASLEGAINTEAFF
cdr3_nt: TGTGCCAGCAGCTTAGCTTCTTTGGAGGGAGCCATTAACACTGAAGCTTTCTTT

d_call: TRBD2
v_call: TRBV7-2
j_call: TRBJ2-7
clone_size: many
cdr3_aa: CASSAGTSTSEQYF
cdr3_nt: TGTGCCAGCAGCGCCGGGACTAGCACCTCCGAGCAGTACTTC

d_call: TRBD1
v_call: TRBV29-1
j_call: TRBJ1-1
clone_size: .
cdr3_aa: CSVTGQGNTEAFF
cdr3_nt: TGCAGCGTTACGGGACAGGGGAACACTGAAGCTTTCTTT

d_call: TRBD1
v_call: TRBV27
j_call: TRBJ1-6
clone_size: many
cdr3_aa: CASSPNRDRTSPLHF
cdr3_nt: TGTGCCAGCAGTCCAAACCGGGACAGAACATCACCCCTCCACTTT

d_call: .
v_call: TRBV7-8
j_call: TRBJ1-2
clone_size: many
cdr3_aa: CASSLERGGHGYTF
cdr3_nt: TGTGCCAGCAGCTTAGAAAGGGGTGGGCATGGCTACACCTTC

d_call: .
v_call: TRBV20-1
j_call: TRBJ1-5
clone_size: .
cdr3_aa: CSARDATGKSQPQHF
cdr3_nt: TGCAGTGCTAGAGATGCTACAGGGAAGAGTCAGCCCCAGCATTTT

d_call: .
v_call: TRBV7-9
j_call: TRBJ2-3
clone_size: few
cdr3_aa: CASSFLQRGTDTQYF
cdr3_nt: TGTGCCAGCAGCTTTTTACAGCGGGGCACAGATACGCAGTATTTT

d_call: TRBD2
v_call: TRBV27
j_call: TRBJ2-3
clone_size: many
cdr3_aa: CASSLFGLAGDTDTQYF
cdr3_nt: TGTGCCAGCAGTTTATTCGGGCTAGCGGGGGACACAGATACGCAGTATTTT

d_call: .
v_call: TRBV6-2/TRBV6-3
j_call: TRBJ1-4
clone_size: .
cdr3_aa: CASSDRGAGEKLFF
cdr3_nt: TGTGCCAGCAGTGACCGGGGGGCTGGGGAAAAACTGTTTTTT

d_call: TRBD1
v_call: TRBV28
j_call: TRBJ2-1
clone_size: many
cdr3_aa: CASSTGGSAYNEQFF
cdr3_nt: TGTGCCAGCAGCACAGGGGGCAGCGCCTACAATGAGCAGTTCTTC

d_call: .
v_call: TRBV5-1
j_call: TRBJ2-3
clone_size: many
cdr3_aa: CASSLDQVPDTQYF
cdr3_nt: TGCGCCAGCAGCTTGGATCAGGTCCCAGATACGCAGTATTTT

d_call: .
v_call: TRBV24-1
j_call: TRBJ2-3
clone_size: many
cdr3_aa: CATSAPGAGDTQYF
cdr3_nt: TGTGCCACCAGTGCCCCGGGAGCGGGAGATACGCAGTATTTT

d_call: .
v_call: TRBV27
j_call: TRBJ2-2
clone_size: few
cdr3_aa: CASSLRFMGDPGELFF
cdr3_nt: TGTGCCAGCAGTTTACGGTTCATGGGTGATCCCGGGGAGCTGTTTTTT

d_call: .
v_call: TRBV19
j_call: TRBJ1-2
clone_size: .
cdr3_aa: CATRPGGPNYGYTF
cdr3_nt: TGTGCCACACGACCAGGCGGCCCTAACTATGGCTACACCTTC

d_call: .
v_call: TRBV12-3/TRBV12-4
j_call: TRBJ1-6
clone_size: .
cdr3_aa: CASSGGGLHF
cdr3_nt: TGTGCCAGCAGCGGGGGGGGCCTCCACTTT

d_call: TRBD1
v_call: TRBV7-9
j_call: TRBJ2-5
clone_size: many
cdr3_aa: CATAGTGPRPYF
cdr3_nt: TGTGCCACCGCCGGGACAGGCCCCCGTCCGTACTTC

d_call: .
v_call: TRBV20-1
j_call: TRBJ2-5
clone_size: .
cdr3_aa: CSARGVGGEMQETQYF
cdr3_nt: TGCAGTGCTAGAGGAGTGGGGGGAGAGATGCAAGAGACCCAGTACTTC

d_call: .
v_call: TRBV18
j_call: TRBJ2-1
clone_size: many
cdr3_aa: CASSPPQLAGQDNEQFF
cdr3_nt: TGTGCCAGCTCACCACCACAACTAGCAGGTCAGGACAATGAGCAGTTCTTC

d_call: .
v_call: TRBV7-9
j_call: TRBJ2-1
clone_size: few
cdr3_aa: CASSLDTGEQFF
cdr3_nt: TGTGCCAGCAGCTTAGACACCGGAGAGCAGTTCTTC

d_call: TRBD2
v_call: TRBV5-5
j_call: TRBJ2-2
clone_size: .
cdr3_aa: CASSHRTSTGELFF
cdr3_nt: TGTGCCAGCAGCCATAGGACTAGCACCGGGGAGCTGTTTTTT

d_call: TRBD1
v_call: TRBV30
j_call: TRBJ2-5
clone_size: few
cdr3_aa: CAWSATGTGGETQYF
cdr3_nt: TGTGCCTGGAGTGCAACCGGGACAGGCGGCGAGACCCAGTACTTC

d_call: TRBD2
v_call: TRBV28
j_call: TRBJ2-1
clone_size: .
cdr3_aa: CASSLFRRLAGTLLKDNEQFF
cdr3_nt: TGTGCCAGCAGTTTATTCCGGCGACTAGCGGGGACTCTACTAAAAGACAATGAGCAGTTCTTC

d_call: .
v_call: TRBV20-1
j_call: TRBJ2-1
clone_size: .
cdr3_aa: CSAREPSGGGLYNEQFF
cdr3_nt: TGCAGTGCTAGAGAACCTAGTGGGGGAGGCCTTTACAATGAGCAGTTCTTC

d_call: TRBD2
v_call: TRBV18
j_call: TRBJ2-1
clone_size: .
cdr3_aa: CASSQIAGENYNEQFF
cdr3_nt: TGTGCCAGCTCACAGATAGCGGGAGAAAACTACAATGAGCAGTTCTTC

d_call: TRBD2
v_call: TRBV28
j_call: TRBJ2-7
clone_size: few
cdr3_aa: CATVPGLAREEQYF
cdr3_nt: TGTGCCACCGTTCCGGGACTAGCGAGAGAGGAGCAGTACTTC

d_call: .
v_call: TRBV5-6
j_call: TRBJ1-3
clone_size: .
cdr3_aa: CASSLDGGAGNTIYF
cdr3_nt: TGTGCCAGCAGCTTGGACGGGGGCGCTGGAAACACCATATATTTT

d_call: .
v_call: TRBV7-9
j_call: TRBJ1-2
clone_size: few
cdr3_aa: CASSSTSGTTTDRGYGYTF
cdr3_nt: TGTGCCAGCAGCTCGACGTCAGGGACTACTACGGATCGGGGCTATGGCTACACCTTC

d_call: .
v_call: TRBV7-8
j_call: TRBJ1-5
clone_size: .
cdr3_aa: CASSSIWGGNQPQHF
cdr3_nt: TGTGCCAGCAGTTCAATTTGGGGTGGCAATCAGCCCCAGCATTTT

d_call: .
v_call: TRBV7-2
j_call: TRBJ1-3
clone_size: .
cdr3_aa: CASSSRPHSDGNTIYF
cdr3_nt: TGTGCCAGCAGCTCCCGGCCTCACTCGGATGGAAACACCATATATTTT

d_call: .
v_call: TRBV12-3/TRBV12-4
j_call: TRBJ2-3
clone_size: few
cdr3_aa: CASTPDRKPDTQYF
cdr3_nt: TGTGCCAGCACCCCGGACAGAAAACCAGATACGCAGTATTTT

d_call: .
v_call: TRBV28
j_call: TRBJ2-3
clone_size: many
cdr3_aa: CASSTGSTDTQYF
cdr3_nt: TGTGCCAGCAGCACAGGGTCCACAGATACGCAGTATTTT

d_call: .
v_call: TRBV30
j_call: TRBJ1-1
clone_size: few
cdr3_aa: CAWSGRANTEAFF
cdr3_nt: TGTGCCTGGAGCGGCAGGGCGAACACTGAAGCTTTCTTT

d_call: .
v_call: TRBV27
j_call: TRBJ2-5
clone_size: many
cdr3_aa: CASSHRASETQYF
cdr3_nt: TGTGCCAGCAGTCACCGGGCCTCGGAGACCCAGTACTTC

d_call: .
v_call: TRBV9
j_call: TRBJ2-3
clone_size: .
cdr3_aa: CASSVWGGGSRGTDTQYF
cdr3_nt: TGTGCCAGCAGCGTGTGGGGGGGCGGGAGTCGGGGCACAGATACGCAGTATTTT

d_call: TRBD2
v_call: TRBV11-2
j_call: TRBJ2-2
clone_size: few
cdr3_aa: CASSFPGLAGGLNTGELFF
cdr3_nt: TGTGCCAGCAGCTTCCCGGGACTAGCGGGAGGGTTGAACACCGGGGAGCTGTTTTTT

d_call: TRBD1
v_call: TRBV28
j_call: TRBJ1-1
clone_size: many
cdr3_aa: CASSSGTANTEAFF
cdr3_nt: TGTGCCAGCAGTTCCGGGACAGCGAACACTGAAGCTTTCTTT

d_call: .
v_call: TRBV4-2
j_call: TRBJ2-5
clone_size: many
cdr3_aa: CASSQDHGRQETQYF
cdr3_nt: TGTGCCAGCAGCCAAGATCACGGGAGACAAGAGACCCAGTACTTC

d_call: .
v_call: TRBV6-1
j_call: TRBJ2-1
clone_size: many
cdr3_aa: CASSEILALNEQFF
cdr3_nt: TGTGCCAGCAGTGAAATACTAGCACTCAATGAGCAGTTCTTC

d_call: .
v_call: TRBV12-5
j_call: TRBJ2-1
clone_size: few
cdr3_aa: CASGLVEGSEQFF
cdr3_nt: TGTGCTAGTGGTTTGGTTGAGGGGTCTGAGCAGTTCTTC

d_call: .
v_call: TRBV28
j_call: TRBJ1-5
clone_size: many
cdr3_aa: CASSFRDTLRGRQPQHF
cdr3_nt: TGTGCCAGCAGTTTCAGGGACACCCTCAGGGGTCGGCAGCCCCAGCATTTT

d_call: .
v_call: TRBV20-1
j_call: TRBJ1-5
clone_size: few
cdr3_aa: CSAPDKSYSNQPQHF
cdr3_nt: TGCAGTGCCCCGGACAAGAGCTATAGCAATCAGCCCCAGCATTTT

d_call: TRBD2
v_call: TRBV20-1
j_call: TRBJ2-2
clone_size: few
cdr3_aa: CSARAPRGYDTGELFF
cdr3_nt: TGCAGTGCTAGAGCCCCGCGGGGGTACGACACCGGGGAGCTGTTTTTT

d_call: .
v_call: TRBV20-1
j_call: TRBJ1-1
clone_size: .
cdr3_aa: CSGVSEGDTEAFF
cdr3_nt: TGCAGTGGGGTATCGGAAGGGGACACTGAAGCTTTCTTT

d_call: .
v_call: TRBV24-1
j_call: TRBJ2-1
clone_size: few
cdr3_aa: CATSDSIADSYNEQFF
cdr3_nt: TGTGCCACCAGTGATTCGATAGCGGACTCCTACAATGAGCAGTTCTTC

d_call: .
v_call: TRBV19
j_call: TRBJ2-1
clone_size: few
cdr3_aa: CASSYQGSSYNEQFF
cdr3_nt: TGTGCCAGTAGTTATCAGGGGAGCTCCTACAATGAGCAGTTCTTC

d_call: TRBD1
v_call: TRBV6-1
j_call: TRBJ2-4
clone_size: few
cdr3_aa: CASSKTGGLVKNIQYF
cdr3_nt: TGTGCCAGCAGTAAAACAGGGGGCTTGGTCAAAAACATTCAGTACTTC

d_call: .
v_call: TRBV4-1
j_call: TRBJ2-1
clone_size: many
cdr3_aa: CASSHQGQEQFF
cdr3_nt: TGCGCCAGCAGCCATCAGGGACAAGAGCAGTTCTTC